The 29 T cell receptor beta chains given below trace back to one sample, sequenced in a study of blood T cell repertoires in COVID-19. Method: immunoSEQ multiplex PCR; TCRdb's copy keeps in-frame clones and lacks some. This table holds 400,000 to 450,000 clones, 89% found once. The specimen was peripheral blood. The receptors come from a woman aged 40 to 50 with COVID-19, enrolled during active disease.

This clone was seen only once. Here the CDR3 reads CASSLWQGARNEQYF. The CDR3 nucleotides read TGTGCCAGCAGCTTGTGGCAGGGGGCGCGGAACGAGCAGTACTTC. V is TRBV13 and J is TRBJ2-7; 8 bases align to TRBD1. The CDR3 loop spans 15 amino acids. Trimming took 3 bases from V and 5 from J; bases not matched to a gene: 9. CDR1 and CDR2 (germline): PRHDT, FYEKMQ (reference sequence).

The chain uses TRBV5-1 and TRBJ2-7, with a tentative D call TRBD2 (7 bases). V was trimmed by 7 bases and J by 5 bases, leaving 19 bases between them. The CDR3 has 14 amino acids. The germline V gene encodes CDR1 SGHRS and CDR2 YFSETQ. The CDR3 region has the DNA TGCGCCAGCGCAAATTGGGGGGGGCTCAACGAGCAGTACTTC. This translates into CASANWGGLNEQYF.

The chain has TRBV30 and TRBJ1-1, with D unresolved. The CDR3 sequence is 13 residues long. Trimming left V 6 bases short and J 0 bases short, with 11 bases between. Germline V gene data show CDR1 as GTSNPN and CDR2 as SVGIG (reference sequence). The CDR3 spells CACRGSMNTEAFF. CDR3 DNA: TGTGCCTGCCGCGGCAGCATGAACACTGAAGCTTTCTTT.

The genes are TRBV12-5 and TRBJ2-3; D is undetermined. V shed 4 bases and J shed 5 bases, with 10 bases lying between them. The CDR3 has 13 amino acids. Germline CDR1 reads LGHNT; CDR2 reads FRNRAP. Here the CDR3 reads CASGSEPGDTQYF. The CDR3 DNA sequence: TGTGCTAGTGGTTCTGAGCCTGGAGATACGCAGTATTTT.

The rearrangement joins TRBV6-5 to TRBJ2-3; 7 bases match TRBD1. Trimming at V came to 2 bases and at J to 6 bases, leaving 8 bases not matched to a gene. CDR1 MNHEY and CDR2 SVGAGI come from the germline V gene. The CDR3 extends over 15 amino acids. The DNA of the CDR3 is TGTGCCAGCAGTTACGATACAGGGGTTCACGATACGCAGTATTTT. This translates into CASSYDTGVHDTQYF.

The V and J genes are TRBV6-5 and TRBJ1-3; D possibly corresponds to TRBD1 (6 bases). The CDR3 contains 15 residues. The germline V gene has CDR1 MNHEY and CDR2 SVGAGI. Trimming stripped 6 bases from V and 0 bases from J, with 12 bases between. CDR3 coding DNA: TGTGCCAGCAGCCACACAGGGATCTCTGGAAACACCATATATTTT. It translates to CASSHTGISGNTIYF.

The chain combines TRBV10-3 with TRBJ1-2; D is possibly TRBD1 (5 bases). Germline CDR1 is ENHRY and CDR2 is SYGVKD. The CDR3 covers 13 residues. V lost 2 bases, J lost 3 bases, and 7 bases lay in between. CDR3 sequence: CAISEQGDYGYTF. Here the CDR3 DNA reads TGTGCCATCAGTGAGCAGGGTGACTATGGCTACACCTTC.

The J gene is TRBJ1-5, the V gene TRBV7-2; the match to TRBD1 covers 9 bases. This CDR3 is built from 14 residues. Germline V gene data show CDR1 as SGHTA and CDR2 as FQGNSA. The junction had 2 bases not matched to a gene; V was cut back by 4 bases and J by 4 bases. The CDR3 region is CASSSGTGNQPQHF. The CDR3 DNA is TGTGCCAGCAGCTCCGGGACAGGGAATCAGCCCCAGCATTTT.

V usage is TRBV5-4 and J usage is TRBJ1-2; tentatively, D is TRBD1 (6 bases). Trimming shortened V by 5 bases and J by 3 bases, and 11 bases separated the two germline ends. The germline CDR1 and CDR2 sequences are SGHNT and YYREEE (reference sequence). This CDR3 comprises 13 residues. The CDR3 nucleotides are TGTGCCAGCAGGGGCAGGGGCTACTATGGCTACACCTTC. Translating gives CASRGRGYYGYTF.

The V call is TRBV7-9, the J call TRBJ1-2; D is possibly TRBD1 (6 bases). Trimming stripped 4 bases from V and 13 bases from J, with 13 bases between. From germline, CDR1 is SEHNR and CDR2 FQNEAQ (reference sequence). The CDR3 length is 11 residues. The chain's CDR3 is CASSYRVGCTF. In DNA form, the CDR3 reads TGTGCCAGCAGCTACAGGGTTGGGTGCACCTTC.

This chain joins TRBV2 and TRBJ2-5; TRBD1 agrees at 7 bases. Germline V gives CDR1 SNHLY, CDR2 FYNNEI. The CDR3 length is 13 residues. J lost 1 base, V lost 7 bases, and 3 bases had no gene match. CDR3 DNA: TGTGCCAGCAACCGACAGGGCCAAGAGACCCAGTACTTC. Its translation is CASNRQGQETQYF.

V usage is TRBV15 and J usage is TRBJ1-5, with a tentative D call TRBD1 (5 bases). Trimming took 0 bases from V and 4 from J, leaving 13 bases between them. CDR3 length equals 16 residues. Germline lookup yields CDR1 LNHNV and CDR2 YYDKDF (reference sequence). CDR3 loop: CATSREWTGLNQPQHF. In DNA, the CDR3 is TGTGCCACCAGCAGAGAATGGACGGGACTTAATCAGCCCCAGCATTTT. Full variable domain (rest looked up from reference TRBV15 and TRBJ1-5): DAMVIQNPRYQVTQFGKPVTLSCSQTLNHNVMYWYQQKSSQAPKLLFHYYDKDFNNEADTPDNFQSRRPNTSFCFLDIRSPGLGDTAMYLCATSREWTGLNQPQHFGDGTRLSIL.

The rearrangement uses TRBV5-1 and TRBJ2-3, with D perhaps matching TRBD2 (6 bases). The CDR3 is made up of 15 amino acids. V gave up 7 bases and J gave up 0 bases, with 15 bases separating them. Germline V CDR1 and CDR2: SGHRS, YFSETQ. This CDR3 reads CASRVQRASTDTQYF. DNA of the CDR3: TGCGCCAGCCGGGTACAGCGGGCAAGCACAGATACGCAGTATTTT.

V usage is TRBV4-3 and J usage is TRBJ2-7, with TRBD1 matching over 8 bases. From germline, CDR1 is LGHNA and CDR2 YSLEER. V lost 0 bases to trimming and J lost 2 bases; unmatched junction nucleotides: 6. There are 16 residues in the CDR3. The CDR3 coding sequence is TGCGCCAGCAGCCAAGATCTGAGACAGGGGCCCTACGAGCAGTACTTC. Encoded protein: CASSQDLRQGPYEQYF.

The chain carries TRBV6-6 and TRBJ1-2; 9 bases agree with TRBD1. The CDR3 consists of 13 residues. The germline V gene has CDR1 MNHNY and CDR2 SVGAGI (reference sequence). The V segment lost 11 bases and the J segment 4 bases; nucleotides outside the gene matches: 8. CDR3 loop: CAGRDRDFYGYTF. DNA for the CDR3: TGTGCCGGCCGGGACAGGGACTTCTATGGCTACACCTTC.

In this sample, this clone turned up once. The V and J genes are TRBV28 and TRBJ2-1; a weak D match, TRBD1 (5 bases). Trimming took 5 bases from V and 0 from J, leaving 14 bases between them. Germline assignment: CDR1 MDHEN and CDR2 SYDVKM. CDR3 size: 16 residues. CDR3 sequence reads: CASSHRPGFSYNEQFF. The CDR3 nucleotides are TGTGCCAGCAGTCACCGACCAGGGTTCTCCTACAATGAGCAGTTCTTC.

The rearrangement joins TRBV4-3 to TRBJ1-1; 8 nucleotides agree with TRBD1. The CDR3 runs 17 residues. V dropped 0 bases and J dropped 7; count of bases not matched to a gene: 13. Germline CDR1 LGHNA, CDR2 YSLEER. The CDR3 region has the DNA TGCGCCAGCAGCCAAGATCCGATAGGACAGGGAGCGGGTGAAGCTTTCTTT. This encodes CASSQDPIGQGAGEAFF.

The table lists this clone with a few counts. J is TRBJ2-7 and V is TRBV7-3; the match to TRBD1 covers 7 bases. The CDR3 contains 14 residues. CDR1 and CDR2 from the germline V gene are SGHTA and FQGTGA. The V gene end was trimmed by 5 bases and the J gene end by 3 bases; junction bases not matched to a gene: 7. CDR3 nucleotides: TGTGCCAGCAGCCTACAGGGGAGAGACTACGAGCAGTACTTC. This translates into CASSLQGRDYEQYF.

This clone was observed a single time. The chain has TRBV5-4 and TRBJ2-1; the D gene is possibly TRBD2 (5 bases). Germline V gives CDR1 SGHNT, CDR2 YYREEE (reference sequence). Trimming removed 0 bases at V and 0 bases at J, with 13 bases between. The CDR3 contains 17 residues. CDR3 DNA sequence: TGTGCCAGCAGCTTGGTTGAGGGTTCCTACTCCTACAATGAGCAGTTCTTC. Residues: CASSLVEGSYSYNEQFF.

The table lists this clone with a few counts. The chain joins TRBV27 to TRBJ2-7; TRBD1 agrees at 8 bases. There are 16 residues in the CDR3. Germline V gene lookup returns CDR1 MNHEY and CDR2 SMNVEV (reference sequence). With 6 bases clipped from V and 0 bases from J, the junction kept 10 bases outside the gene matches. In nucleotides, the CDR3 is TGTGCCAGCAGCCCTGCGAGGACAGGGAGCTCCTACGAGCAGTACTTC. It is translated as CASSPARTGSSYEQYF.

V gene TRBV4-2 combines with J gene TRBJ2-5, with 8 positions matching TRBD2. The CDR3 covers 14 residues. V lost 0 bases, J lost 9 bases, and 6 bases stayed unmatched. The germline V gene encodes CDR1 LGHNA and CDR2 YNFKEQ. CDR3 sequence: CASSQDRSGGAQYF. The CDR3 nucleotides read TGTGCCAGCAGCCAAGATCGGTCCGGGGGGGCCCAGTACTTC.

The chain has TRBV10-3 and TRBJ2-7; TRBD1 agrees at 8 bases. The length of the CDR3 is 14 residues. J was trimmed by 0 bases and V by 4 bases; bases with no gene match: 2. The V gene's germline CDR1 is ENHRY and CDR2 SYGVKD. The CDR3 here is CAISGTGNSYEQYF. The CDR3 nucleotides are TGTGCCATCAGTGGGACAGGGAACTCCTACGAGCAGTACTTC.

Turning to this clone: The junction differs from germline at one of its ends, possibly a read error. The chain uses TRBV7-7 and TRBJ2-1, with unresolved D. This CDR3 contains 15 residues. Looked up from germline, CDR1 is SSHAT and CDR2 is FNYEAQ (reference sequence). CDR3 bases: TGTGCTAGCAGCTTAGGTGGGCTTCGGAACAATGAGCAGTTCTTC. It yields the protein CASSLGGLRNNEQFF.

The genes are TRBV6-5 and TRBJ2-1, with 7 positions matching TRBD1. The CDR3 is made up of 12 amino acids. The trim removed 7 bases at V and 9 bases at J, leaving 6 bases unmatched. Germline V CDR1 and CDR2: MNHEY, SVGAGI. CDR3 region: CASMLQGSEQFF. DNA for the CDR3: TGTGCCAGCATGCTACAGGGGAGTGAGCAGTTCTTC.

The chain uses TRBV4-2 and TRBJ1-2; D is undetermined. CDR3 size: 12 residues. Germline V CDR1 and CDR2: LGHNA, YNFKEQ. Trimming removed 5 bases from V and 4 bases from J, with 8 bases in between. The CDR3 loop reads CASSSGIYGYTF. CDR3 sequence (DNA): TGTGCCAGCAGCAGCGGGATCTATGGCTACACCTTC.

The chain joins TRBV28 to TRBJ2-7, with 8 bases matching TRBD2. Trimming took 3 bases from V and 4 from J; bases not matched to a gene: 5. The germline V gene has CDR1 MDHEN and CDR2 SYDVKM. CDR3 length: 14 amino acids. The CDR3 sequence: CASSLFAGGYEQYF. CDR3 DNA sequence: TGTGCCAGCAGTTTGTTCGCGGGGGGATACGAGCAGTACTTC.

A remark on this clone: Sequence at one end of the junction differs from germline and may be a read error. The genes are TRBV28 and TRBJ2-2; D perhaps matches TRBD1 (6 bases). Germline CDR1 and CDR2: MDHEN and SYDVKM. The CDR3 loop spans 15 amino acids. DNA for the CDR3: TGTGCCAGCAGCTTATCCAGGGGGAACACCGGGGAGCTGTTTTTT. This translates into CASSLSRGNTGELFF.

A remark on this clone: Other DNA sequences in the same sample also yield this CDR3. This rearrangement joins TRBV5-5 to TRBJ1-2; TRBD1 matches 7 bases. CDR3 size: 13 residues. Germline V gene data show CDR1 as SGHKS and CDR2 as YYEKEE (reference sequence). The V gene end was trimmed by 4 bases and the J gene end by 3 bases; junction bases not matched to a gene: 3. The CDR3 here is CASSLGTDYGYTF. DNA of the CDR3: TGTGCCAGCAGCCTCGGGACAGACTATGGCTACACCTTC.

V usage is TRBV29-1 and J usage is TRBJ1-2; TRBD1 matches at 7 bases. The germline V gene encodes CDR1 SQVTM and CDR2 ANQGSEA. The CDR3 extends over 12 amino acids. The junction had 6 bases not matched to a gene; V was cut back by 7 bases and J by 4 bases. CDR3 coding DNA: TGCAGCGCCCAGGGACAGCTCTATGGCTACACCTTC. Amino acids: CSAQGQLYGYTF.